This T cell receptor (beta chain) was documented in a study of persistence of HIV-infected CD4 T cells. Overall study context: A median of approximately eight years of suppressive ART preceded sampling.

Overlapping HIV-1 Gag 15-mer peptides at 0.95 to 1 ug per peptide per mL were used. Responding CD4+ T cells were sorted by upregulation of both CD40 ligand and CD69. Whole-study results and caveats: Rare CMV-responding cells carrying HIV-1 proviruses were not analyzed separately for TCR. Antigen-responding cells were enriched for degenerate expanded CDR3beta sequences.

The CDR3 spans 13 residues. CDR1 and CDR2 (germline): LNHDA, SQIVND (reference sequence). Trimming removed 6 bases from V and 4 bases from J, with 12 bases in between. Sequencing used immunoSEQ version 4 in survey mode. Repertoires were generated with immunoSEQ multiplex PCR, while TCRdb's copy carries only in-frame clones and drops some. The top ten clones hold around 2% of a sample with 24,000 or so clones, around two thirds of them seen once. This clone came up a few times. Its antigen remains unknown. The chain combines TRBV19 with TRBJ1-1, with no clear D. Material: CD4+ T cells sorted from PBMCs after approximately 18-hour stimulation, obtained from a patient who received antiretroviral therapy. The TCR was taken from an adult man with HIV who was CMV-seropositive. The CDR3 loop is CASRALAGTEAFF. DNA of the CDR3: TGTGCCAGTAGAGCCCTGGCGGGCACTGAAGCTTTCTTT.